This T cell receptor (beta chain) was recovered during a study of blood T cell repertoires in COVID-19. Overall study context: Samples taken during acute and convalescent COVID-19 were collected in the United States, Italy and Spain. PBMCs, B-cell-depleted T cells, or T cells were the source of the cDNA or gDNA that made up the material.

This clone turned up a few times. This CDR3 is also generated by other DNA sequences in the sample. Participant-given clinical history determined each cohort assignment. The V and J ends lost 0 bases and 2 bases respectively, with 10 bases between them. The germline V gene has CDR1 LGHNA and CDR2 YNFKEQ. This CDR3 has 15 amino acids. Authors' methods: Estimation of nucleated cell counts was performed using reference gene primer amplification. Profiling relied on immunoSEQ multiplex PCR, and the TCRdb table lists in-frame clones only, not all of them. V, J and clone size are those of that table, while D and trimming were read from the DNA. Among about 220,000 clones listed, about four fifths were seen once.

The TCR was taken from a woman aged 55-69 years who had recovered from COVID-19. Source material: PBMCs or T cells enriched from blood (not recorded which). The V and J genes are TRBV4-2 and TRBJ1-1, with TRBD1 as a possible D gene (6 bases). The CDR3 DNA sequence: TGTGCCAGCAGCCAAGAAGTGGGGGCCAACACTGAAGCTTTCTTT. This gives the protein CASSQEVGANTEAFF.